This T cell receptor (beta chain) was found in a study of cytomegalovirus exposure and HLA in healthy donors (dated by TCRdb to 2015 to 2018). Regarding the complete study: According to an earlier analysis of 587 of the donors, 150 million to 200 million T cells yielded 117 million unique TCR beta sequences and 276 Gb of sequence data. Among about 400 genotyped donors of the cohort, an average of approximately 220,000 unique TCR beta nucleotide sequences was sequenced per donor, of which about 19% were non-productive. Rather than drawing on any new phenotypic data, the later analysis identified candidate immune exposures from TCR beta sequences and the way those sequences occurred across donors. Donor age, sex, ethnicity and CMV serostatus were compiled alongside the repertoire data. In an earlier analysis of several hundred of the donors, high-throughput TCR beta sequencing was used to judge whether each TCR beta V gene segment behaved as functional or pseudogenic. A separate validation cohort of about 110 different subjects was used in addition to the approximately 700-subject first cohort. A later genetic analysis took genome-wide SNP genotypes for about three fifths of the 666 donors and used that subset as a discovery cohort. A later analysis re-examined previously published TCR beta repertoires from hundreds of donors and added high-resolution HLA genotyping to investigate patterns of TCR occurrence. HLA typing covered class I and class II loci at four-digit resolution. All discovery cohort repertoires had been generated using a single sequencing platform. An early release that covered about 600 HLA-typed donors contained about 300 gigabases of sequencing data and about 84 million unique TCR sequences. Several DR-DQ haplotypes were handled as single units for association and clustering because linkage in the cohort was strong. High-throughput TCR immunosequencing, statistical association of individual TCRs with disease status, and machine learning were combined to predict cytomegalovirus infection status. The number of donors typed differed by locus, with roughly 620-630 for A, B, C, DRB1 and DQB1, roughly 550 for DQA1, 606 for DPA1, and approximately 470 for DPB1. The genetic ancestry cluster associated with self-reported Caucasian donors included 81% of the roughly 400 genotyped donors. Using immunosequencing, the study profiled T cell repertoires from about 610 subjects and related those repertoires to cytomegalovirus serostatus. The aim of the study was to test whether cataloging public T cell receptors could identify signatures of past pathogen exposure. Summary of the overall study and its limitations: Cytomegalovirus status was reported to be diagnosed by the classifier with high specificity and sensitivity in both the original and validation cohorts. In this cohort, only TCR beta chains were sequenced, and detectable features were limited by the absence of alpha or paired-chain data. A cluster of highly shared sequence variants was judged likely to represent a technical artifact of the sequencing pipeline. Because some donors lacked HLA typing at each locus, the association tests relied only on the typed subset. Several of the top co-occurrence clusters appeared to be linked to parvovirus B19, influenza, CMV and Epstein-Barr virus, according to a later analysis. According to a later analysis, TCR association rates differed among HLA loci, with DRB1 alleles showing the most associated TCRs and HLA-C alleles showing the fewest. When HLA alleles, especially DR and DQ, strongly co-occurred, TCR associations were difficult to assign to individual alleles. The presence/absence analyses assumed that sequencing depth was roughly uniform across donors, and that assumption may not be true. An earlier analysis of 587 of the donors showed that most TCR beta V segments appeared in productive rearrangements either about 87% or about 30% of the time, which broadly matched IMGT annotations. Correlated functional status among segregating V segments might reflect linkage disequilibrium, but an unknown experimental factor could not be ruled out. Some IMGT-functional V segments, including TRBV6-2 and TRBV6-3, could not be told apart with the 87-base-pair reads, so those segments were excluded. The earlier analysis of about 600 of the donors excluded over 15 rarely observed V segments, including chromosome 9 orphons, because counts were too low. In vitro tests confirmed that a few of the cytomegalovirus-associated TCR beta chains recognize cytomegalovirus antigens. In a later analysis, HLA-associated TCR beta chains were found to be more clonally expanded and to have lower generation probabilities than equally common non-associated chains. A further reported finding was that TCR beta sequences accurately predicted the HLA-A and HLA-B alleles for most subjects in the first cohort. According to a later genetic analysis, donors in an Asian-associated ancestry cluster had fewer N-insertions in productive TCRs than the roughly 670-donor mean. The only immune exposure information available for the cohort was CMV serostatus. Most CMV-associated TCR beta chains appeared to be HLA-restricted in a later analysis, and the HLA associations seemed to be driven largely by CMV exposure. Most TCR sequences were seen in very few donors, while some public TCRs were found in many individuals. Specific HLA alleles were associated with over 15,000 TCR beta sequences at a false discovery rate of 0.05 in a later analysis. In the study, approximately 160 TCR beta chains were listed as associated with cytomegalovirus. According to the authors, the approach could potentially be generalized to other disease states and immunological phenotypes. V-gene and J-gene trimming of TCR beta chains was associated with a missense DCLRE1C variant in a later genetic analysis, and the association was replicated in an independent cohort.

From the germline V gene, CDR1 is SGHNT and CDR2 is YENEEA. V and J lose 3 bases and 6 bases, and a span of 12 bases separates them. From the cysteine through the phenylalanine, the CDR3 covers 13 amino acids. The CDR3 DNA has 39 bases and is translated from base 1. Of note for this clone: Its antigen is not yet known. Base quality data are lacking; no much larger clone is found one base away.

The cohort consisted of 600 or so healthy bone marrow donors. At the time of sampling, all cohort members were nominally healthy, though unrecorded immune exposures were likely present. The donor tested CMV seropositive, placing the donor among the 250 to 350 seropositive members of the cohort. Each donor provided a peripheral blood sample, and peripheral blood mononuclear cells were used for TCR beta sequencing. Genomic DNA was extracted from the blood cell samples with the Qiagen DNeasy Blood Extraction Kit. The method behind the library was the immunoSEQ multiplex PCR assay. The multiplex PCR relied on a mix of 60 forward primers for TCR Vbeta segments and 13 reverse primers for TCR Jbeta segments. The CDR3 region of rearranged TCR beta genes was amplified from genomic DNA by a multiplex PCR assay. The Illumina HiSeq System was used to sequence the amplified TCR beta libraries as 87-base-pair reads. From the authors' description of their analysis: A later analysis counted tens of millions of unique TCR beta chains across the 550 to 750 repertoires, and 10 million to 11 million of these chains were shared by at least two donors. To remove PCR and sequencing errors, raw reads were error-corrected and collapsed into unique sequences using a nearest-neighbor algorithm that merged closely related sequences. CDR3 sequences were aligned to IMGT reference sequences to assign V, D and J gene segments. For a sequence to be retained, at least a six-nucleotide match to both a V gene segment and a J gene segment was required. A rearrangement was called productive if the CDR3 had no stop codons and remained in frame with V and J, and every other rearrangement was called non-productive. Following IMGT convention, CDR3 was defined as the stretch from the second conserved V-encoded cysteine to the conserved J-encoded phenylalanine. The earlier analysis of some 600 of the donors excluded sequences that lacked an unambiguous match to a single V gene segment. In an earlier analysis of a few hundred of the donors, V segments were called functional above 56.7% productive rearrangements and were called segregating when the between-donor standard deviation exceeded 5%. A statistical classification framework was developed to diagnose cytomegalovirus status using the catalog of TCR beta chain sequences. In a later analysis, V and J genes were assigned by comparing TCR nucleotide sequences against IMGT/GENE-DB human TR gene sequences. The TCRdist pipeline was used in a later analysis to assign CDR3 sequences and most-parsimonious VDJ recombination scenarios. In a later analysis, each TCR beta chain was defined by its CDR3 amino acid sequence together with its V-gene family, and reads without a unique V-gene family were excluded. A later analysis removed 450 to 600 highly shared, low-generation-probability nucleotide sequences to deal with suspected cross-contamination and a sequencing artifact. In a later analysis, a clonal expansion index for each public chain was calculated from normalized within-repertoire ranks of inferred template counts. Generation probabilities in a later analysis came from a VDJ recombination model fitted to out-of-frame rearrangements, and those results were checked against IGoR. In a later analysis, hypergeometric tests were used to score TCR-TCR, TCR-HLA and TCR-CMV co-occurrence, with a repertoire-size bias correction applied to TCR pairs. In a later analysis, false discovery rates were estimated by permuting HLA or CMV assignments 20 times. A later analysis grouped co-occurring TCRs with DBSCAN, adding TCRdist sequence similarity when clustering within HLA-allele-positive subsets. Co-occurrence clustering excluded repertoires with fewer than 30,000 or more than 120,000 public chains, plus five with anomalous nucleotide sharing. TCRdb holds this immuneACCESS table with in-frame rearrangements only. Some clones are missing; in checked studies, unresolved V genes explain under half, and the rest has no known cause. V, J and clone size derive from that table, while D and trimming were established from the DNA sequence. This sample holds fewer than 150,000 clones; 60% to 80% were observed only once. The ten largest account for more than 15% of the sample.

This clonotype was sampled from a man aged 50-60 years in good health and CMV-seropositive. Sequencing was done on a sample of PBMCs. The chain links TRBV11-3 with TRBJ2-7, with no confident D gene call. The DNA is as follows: TGTGCCAGCAGCTTGACGGATTCGGGCGAGCAGTACTTC. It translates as CASSLTDSGEQYF.